Listed below are T cell receptor beta chains from one sample, sequenced in a study of T-cell reconstitution after alpha-beta-depleted transplantation in children. TCRdb itself ran the PCR reads through MiXCR, one entry per CDR3 protein. The table shows fewer than 700,000 distinct CDR3 sequences, with about 21% occurring only once. The sequences come from PBMCs, mostly from graft donor cells, collected 360 days after TCRalphabeta/CD19-depleted stem cell transplant. Source of these receptors: a boy under three years old who had a stem cell transplant for acute myeloid leukemia, so the T cells may come from the graft donor. CDR3s include the opening cysteine and the closing phenylalanine or tryptophan. The order of the fields is clone size, V gene, J gene, D gene, CDR3 DNA, CDR3 protein. D genes are given only for firm matches. Size tells how often a clone was seen (once, few, many) or the class of an expanded clone, and some rows leave it out.

NA	TRBV24-1	TRBJ2-1	TRBD2	TGTGCCACCAGTGATGGGGAGGGAAGCTACAATGAGCAGTTCTTC	CATSDGEGSYNEQFF
many	TRBV6-5	TRBJ2-7	NA	TGTGCCAGCAGTTACGGGGCAGGGCTCCACGAGCAGTACTTC	CASSYGAGLHEQYF
NA	TRBV20-1	TRBJ2-7	NA	TGCAGTGCTAGGGTTGAGGGGGGGCGGTACGAGCAGTACTTC	CSARVEGGRYEQYF
few	TRBV4-1	TRBJ2-1	NA	TGCGCCAGCAGCCAAGAAAGGTCCGGGAATGAGCAGTTCTTC	CASSQERSGNEQFF
few	TRBV5-1	TRBJ2-5	NA	TGCGCCAGCAGCTCGACGGACTGGCGAGAGACCCAGTACTTC	CASSSTDWRETQYF
NA	TRBV12-3/TRBV12-4	TRBJ1-4	NA	TGTGCCAGCAGTTTGGGGGGCCCGGCTAATGAAAAACTGTTTTTT	CASSLGGPANEKLFF
NA	TRBV15	TRBJ1-1	NA	TGTGCCACCAGTTTCGGTGTGACAGGAGGTTGGACTGAAGCTTTCTTT	CATSFGVTGGWTEAFF
few	TRBV20-1	TRBJ1-6	NA	TGCAGTGCTAGAGAGGACAGAGATAATTCACCCCTCCACTTT	CSAREDRDNSPLHF
few	TRBV20-1	TRBJ2-5	NA	TGCAGTGCTATAGGACTATTCCGGGAGACCCAGTACTTC	CSAIGLFRETQYF
many	TRBV18	TRBJ2-5	TRBD2	TGTGCCAGCTCACCACAGGCGGGGGGACAAGAGACCCAGTACTTC	CASSPQAGGQETQYF
few	TRBV12-3/TRBV12-4	TRBJ2-7	NA	TGTGCCAGCAGCCCGCACGTGAGCTCCTACGAGCAGTACTTC	CASSPHVSSYEQYF
many	TRBV7-2	TRBJ2-7	NA	TGTGCCAGCAGCTTACGAATCAGGACAGACGTTATCGAGCAGTACTTC	CASSLRIRTDVIEQYF
NA	TRBV20-1	TRBJ2-4	TRBD1	TGCAGTGCTAGAGGTCAGGGGGCGTGGGCCAAAAACATTCAGTACTTC	CSARGQGAWAKNIQYF
few	TRBV12-3/TRBV12-4	TRBJ1-1	TRBD1	TGTGCCAGCAGTTTAGGACCCGGACAGGGTGAAGCTTTCTTT	CASSLGPGQGEAFF
few	TRBV7-2	TRBJ2-3	NA	TGTGCCAGCAGCCGGGACCGGTACACAGATACGCAGTATTTT	CASSRDRYTDTQYF
NA	TRBV10-3	TRBJ2-7	TRBD2	TGTGCCAGCACCGGGACTACCGCGTACGAGCAGTACTTC	CASTGTTAYEQYF
NA	TRBV12-3/TRBV12-4	TRBJ2-5	NA	TGTGCCAGCAGTTCTCCACGGGACTCCATGCGGGAGACCCAGTACTTC	CASSSPRDSMRETQYF
NA	TRBV20-1	TRBJ1-2	NA	TGCAGTGCTAGTAAAGGGCAGGGAAGACATGGCTACACCTTC	CSASKGQGRHGYTF
NA	TRBV20-1	TRBJ1-2	TRBD1	TGCAGTGCTCGGACAGGGAAAATTGCTAACTATGGCTACACCTTC	CSARTGKIANYGYTF
few	TRBV7-6	TRBJ2-1	NA	TGTGCCAGCAGCTCTTACACTAGATCTGGGGCGCTTGAGCAGTTCTTC	CASSSYTRSGALEQFF
NA	TRBV15	TRBJ2-1	NA	TGTGCCACCAAAGATTTGAACAGGCCCAATTACAATGAGCAGTTCTTC	CATKDLNRPNYNEQFF
few	TRBV20-1	TRBJ1-5	TRBD1	TGCAGTGCTGCAGGGGGGTCCTCCAAAACGCCCCAGCATTTT	CSAAGGSSKTPQHF
NA	TRBV4-3	TRBJ2-7	NA	TGCGCCAGCAGCCGAAATAACAACCGCTACGAGCAGTACTTC	CASSRNNNRYEQYF
many	TRBV6-5	TRBJ1-1	NA	TGTGCCAGCAGTTACTCCTCTCGCGGGGCTGAAGCTTTCTTT	CASSYSSRGAEAFF
NA	TRBV20-1	TRBJ1-6	TRBD1	TGCAGTGCTCGTCCAGGGGGTAGCTCCTATAATTCACCCCTCCACTTT	CSARPGGSSYNSPLHF
NA	TRBV7-2	TRBJ2-4	NA	TGTGCCAGCAGCTTATCCCCGACCCTCCAAAACATTCAGTACTTC	CASSLSPTLQNIQYF
many	TRBV27	TRBJ2-1	NA	TGTGCCAGCAGTCCTAGTATTGGGAGCAATGAGCAGTTCTTC	CASSPSIGSNEQFF
many	TRBV12-3/TRBV12-4	TRBJ2-2	NA	TGTGCCAGCAGGACAGGAACGAACACCGGGGAGCTGTTTTTT	CASRTGTNTGELFF
few	TRBV7-2	TRBJ2-3	TRBD2	TGTGCCAGCAGCTTCCGAGCGGGGGGAATACCAGATACGCAGTATTTT	CASSFRAGGIPDTQYF
many	TRBV6-5	TRBJ2-7	NA	TGTGCCAGCTCTGTGGGACGTGCCTCCGAGCAGTACTTC	CASSVGRASEQYF
many	TRBV12-3/TRBV12-4	TRBJ2-6	TRBD1	TGTGCCAGCAGTCCGGGACAGGGAGGCTCTGGGGCCAACGTCCTGACTTTC	CASSPGQGGSGANVLTF
few	TRBV9	TRBJ2-2	NA	TGTGCCAGCAGCGTAGAGGTTAGGACCGGGGAGCTGTTTTTT	CASSVEVRTGELFF
many	TRBV7-2	TRBJ2-1	NA	TGTGCCAGCAGCTTAAGGACCCTTTACAATGAGCAGTTCTTC	CASSLRTLYNEQFF
NA	TRBV6-5	TRBJ2-3	TRBD1	TGTGCCACAGGGGGCGGCACAGATACGCAGTATTTT	CATGGGTDTQYF
few	TRBV5-1	TRBJ1-4	NA	TGCGCCAGCAGCCTACCGGGGGCCACTAATGAAAAACTGTTTTTT	CASSLPGATNEKLFF
many	TRBV29-1	TRBJ2-1	NA	TGCAGCGTTGAAGGAGCCCCCGGTGGGGAGCAGTTCTTC	CSVEGAPGGEQFF
few	TRBV10-1	TRBJ2-1	NA	TGCGCCAGCAGTTTGTACAGGGCCCGGGAGCAGTTCTTC	CASSLYRAREQFF
many	TRBV20-1	TRBJ2-3	TRBD2	TGCAAAATAGCGGGGGGCACAGATACGCAGTATTTT	CKIAGGTDTQYF
NA	TRBV7-9	TRBJ2-1	TRBD2	TGTGCCAGCGGGGGGACTAGCGGGAGTCCCTACAATGAGCAGTTCTTC	CASGGTSGSPYNEQFF
NA	TRBV20-1	TRBJ2-1	NA	TGCAGTGCTTACAGGGACAACAATGAGCAGTTCTTC	CSAYRDNNEQFF